The rows below give T cell receptor beta chains drawn from one sample of a study of CD8 T cells in Susac syndrome. TCRdb redid the calling of the immunoSEQ multiplex PCR reads with MiXCR, one entry per CDR3 protein. The sample comprises approximately 22,000 distinct CDR3 sequences, around 94% of which are singletons, and about 0.29% rests with the top ten. The specimen sequenced was CD8+ T cells from PBMCs. The receptors were sampled from a human donor in good health. Both conserved end residues are part of each CDR3. Each record gives: V gene, clone size, D gene, J gene, CDR3 DNA, CDR3 protein. The D gene is left open where the match is weak. Size is omitted from some rows. Given values are once, few, many or a class for expanded clones.

TRBV7-9,.,TRBD2,TRBJ2-3,TGTGCCAGCAGCGGTGGGGGCGGGGGGGCCGAACGCACAGATACGCAGTATTTT,CASSGGGGGAERTDTQYF
TRBV2,.,.,TRBJ2-3,TGTGCCAGCAGTGATTGGGGTGCTAGCACAGATACGCAGTATTTT,CASSDWGASTDTQYF
TRBV20-1,few,TRBD1,TRBJ1-1,TGCAGTGCTAGCTTGACAGGGGAGAACACTGAAGCTTTCTTT,CSASLTGENTEAFF
TRBV20-1,once,.,TRBJ1-1,TGCAGTGCTGCCGGGAGGGGGATTTCGGTGAACACTGAAGCTTTCTTT,CSAAGRGISVNTEAFF
TRBV7-8,.,TRBD1,TRBJ2-7,TGTGCCAGCAGCGTCGGGACAGGGGTTGGCTACGAGCAGTACTTC,CASSVGTGVGYEQYF
TRBV6-6,.,TRBD2,TRBJ2-5,TGTGCCAGCTCGACTAGCGGGGGGGCTGAGACCCAGTACTTC,CASSTSGGAETQYF
TRBV7-2,.,TRBD1,TRBJ2-7,TGTGCCAGCAGCTTAGTTGGGACAGGGGCCTACGAGCAGTACTTC,CASSLVGTGAYEQYF
TRBV11-2,once,.,TRBJ2-7,TGTGCCAGCAGCTTAGGACAGCGCTACGAGCAGTACTTC,CASSLGQRYEQYF
TRBV10-2,.,TRBD2,TRBJ2-7,TGCGCCAGCAGACTAGCGGGTTTATCGGTCGAGCAGTACTTC,CASRLAGLSVEQYF
TRBV4-3,.,.,TRBJ1-1,TGCGCCAGCAGCCAAGATTCGGGAGTCGAGAAGCCTGAAGCTTTCTTT,CASSQDSGVEKPEAFF
TRBV4-3,.,.,TRBJ1-1,TGCGCCAGCAGCCAAGAAAGAGCCCTGAACACTGAAGCTTTCTTT,CASSQERALNTEAFF
TRBV4-1,.,TRBD1,TRBJ1-5,TGCGCCAGCAGCCAGTATTGGGCTACAGGGGTTGGAAATCAGCCCCAGCATTTT,CASSQYWATGVGNQPQHF
TRBV12-2,.,.,TRBJ2-3,TGTGCAAGTCGCTTAGTTTTATGGAGCGGGGGCAGCACAGATACGCAGTATTTT,CASRLVLWSGGSTDTQYF
TRBV20-1,.,.,TRBJ1-5,TGCAGTGCTAGAGATGCAGGAGAGGCGAGCAATCAGCCCCAGCATTTT,CSARDAGEASNQPQHF
TRBV6-8,.,.,TRBJ1-5,TGTGCCAGCAGTCTCGACGGATTTAGCAATCAGCCCCAGCATTTT,CASSLDGFSNQPQHF
TRBV27,.,TRBD1,TRBJ2-1,TGTGCCAGCAGTTTAAGTTGGGACAGGGTCTACAATGAGCAGTTCTTC,CASSLSWDRVYNEQFF
TRBV9,.,.,TRBJ1-1,TGTGCCAGCAGCGGGCGGGAGGGGAGGGACACTGAAGCTTTCTTT,CASSGREGRDTEAFF
TRBV5-5,.,.,TRBJ2-3,TGTGCCAGCAGCCCCAGGAGTTGGGGGAGCACAGATACGCAGTATTTT,CASSPRSWGSTDTQYF
TRBV4-1,.,.,TRBJ1-2,TGCGCCAGCAGCCAAGATATAGGCTACACCTTC,CASSQDIGYTF
TRBV2,.,.,TRBJ1-2,TGTGCCAGCAGTGAGGACTATGGCTACACCTTC,CASSEDYGYTF
TRBV4-1,.,TRBD2,TRBJ2-1,TGCGCCAGCAGCCAATCCGGGGGGAAGTACAATGAGCAGTTCTTC,CASSQSGGKYNEQFF
TRBV29-1,.,.,TRBJ2-7,TGCAGCGTTGTAAAGGGGCCTTACTACGAGCAGTACTTC,CSVVKGPYYEQYF
TRBV29-1,.,.,TRBJ2-7,TGCAGCGTTGAAGTAGGAGGGAGCTCCTACGAGCAGTACTTC,CSVEVGGSSYEQYF
TRBV4-1,.,.,TRBJ2-5,TGCGCCAGCAGCCAAGGGGGCTCGGAGACCCAGTACTTC,CASSQGGSETQYF